The rows below give T cell receptor beta chains drawn from one sample of a study of regulatory T cells in long-lasting Graves disease. TCRdb reprocessed the multiplex PCR reads with MiXCR, giving one entry per CDR3 protein. The sample records 350,000 to 450,000 distinct CDR3 sequences, about 15% being singletons. These same records also appear under a second study, on T cells in Graves' hyperthyroidism and ophthalmopathy.

The starting material was peripheral blood mononuclear cells (PBMCs), obtained at new diagnosis, from a patient treated with antithyroid drugs. These receptors were obtained from a woman aged 40 to 49 with Graves disease. The CDR3 runs from the conserved cysteine through the conserved F or W. A D gene is named only where the DNA matches it firmly. Some rows mark clone size as missing; the rest say once, few, many or name a class of expanded clone.

TRBJ1-5	-	-	TRBV3-1	TGTGCCAGCAGCCAAAATGCACCGGGACCGAATCAGCCCCAGCATTTT	CASSQNAPGPNQPQHF
TRBJ2-3	-	TRBD2	TRBV3-1	TGTGCCAGCAGCCAATTAGCGACTAGCGGTCGTTTAGTTACGCAGTATTTT	CASSQLATSGRLVTQYF
TRBJ2-1	many	TRBD2	TRBV12-3/TRBV12-4	TGTGCCAGCAGTTTTGTCGTCTGGCGGGAGGGGCACTACAATGAGCAGTTCTTC	CASSFVVWREGHYNEQFF
TRBJ1-2	many	-	TRBV5-1	TGCGCCAGCAGCTTGGGGCTACCGGGGGTTGACTATGGCTACACCTTC	CASSLGLPGVDYGYTF
TRBJ2-3	many	TRBD2	TRBV19	TGTGCCAGTATGGCTAGCGGGAGGGCCAGCACAGATACGCAGTATTTT	CASMASGRASTDTQYF
TRBJ2-3	many	-	TRBV7-2	TGTGCCAGCAGCTTGGGGGTGATGGGAGCGCAGTATTTT	CASSLGVMGAQYF
TRBJ2-1	few	-	TRBV7-9	TGTGCCAGCAGCCCCGCGTCGGGGAGCTCCTACAATGAGCAGTTCTTC	CASSPASGSSYNEQFF
TRBJ1-4	-	-	TRBV4-3	TGCGCCAGCAGCCAAGAGTTCAGAACTAATGAAAAACTGTTTTTT	CASSQEFRTNEKLFF
TRBJ1-2	many	-	TRBV7-2	TGTGCCAGCAGCTTAGCGCAGATTTACTATGGCTACACCTTC	CASSLAQIYYGYTF
TRBJ2-7	-	-	TRBV4-1	TGCGCCAGCAGCCAAGAACAGGGATCCTACGAGCAGTACTTC	CASSQEQGSYEQYF
TRBJ1-6	many	-	TRBV27	TGTGCCAGCAGTTTACAGGTTAATTCACCCCTCCACTTT	CASSLQVNSPLHF
TRBJ2-5	-	-	TRBV10-1	TGCGCCAGCAGTGAGTCGAAAGGGCAAGAGACCCAGTACTTC	CASSESKGQETQYF
TRBJ2-2	many	TRBD2	TRBV9	TGTGCCAGCAGCGATACTAGCGGAGCGAACACCGGGGAGCTGTTTTTT	CASSDTSGANTGELFF
TRBJ2-4	many	-	TRBV7-2	TGTGCCAGCAGCTTACTGACCAGGGTTTCTCTAGCCAAAAACATTCAGTACTTC	CASSLLTRVSLAKNIQYF
TRBJ2-6	-	-	TRBV19	TGTGCCAGTAGTATAAGAGACTCTGGGGCCAACGTCCTGACTTTC	CASSIRDSGANVLTF
TRBJ2-2	-	TRBD2	TRBV7-9	TGTGCCAGCAGCTTAGGTCTAGCGGAGTTCACCGGGGAGCTGTTTTTT	CASSLGLAEFTGELFF
TRBJ2-3	-	-	TRBV30	TGTGCCTGGAGTGTTGGGCGGAGGAGCACAGATACGCAGTATTTT	CAWSVGRRSTDTQYF
TRBJ2-5	many	-	TRBV2	TGTGCCAGCAGTGAAGCGACCAGATGGCCCCAATCCCAAGAGACCCAGTACTTC	CASSEATRWPQSQETQYF
TRBJ2-7	many	-	TRBV30	TGTGCCTGGAACCGGGGCCTACGTTCCTACGAGCAGTACTTC	CAWNRGLRSYEQYF
TRBJ2-2	many	TRBD2	TRBV6-5	TGTGCCAGCAGTTACTCCGCCACCGGGGGAGGGCTAGGGGAGCTGTTTTTT	CASSYSATGGGLGELFF
TRBJ2-7	many	TRBD1	TRBV2	TGTGCCAGCCGACAGGGTTTTTACGAGCAGTACTTC	CASRQGFYEQYF
TRBJ1-1	once	TRBD1	TRBV13	TGTGCCAGCAGGCCGACAGGGGGCTCGAACACTGAAGCTTTCTTT	CASRPTGGSNTEAFF
TRBJ2-4	-	TRBD2	TRBV12-5	TGTGCTAGTCGGGAGGGACCCAAAAACATTCAGTACTTC	CASREGPKNIQYF
TRBJ2-1	many	-	TRBV30	TGTGCCTGGAGTAGAGTGGGTAATGAGCAGTTCTTC	CAWSRVGNEQFF
TRBJ2-1	many	TRBD2	TRBV12-3/TRBV12-4	TGTGCCAGCAGTCGCGGACTAGCGGGAGAGCAGTTCTTC	CASSRGLAGEQFF
TRBJ2-7	many	TRBD1	TRBV28	TGTGCCAGCAGTCCCGGGACAGGTTATCTCTACGAGCAGTACTTC	CASSPGTGYLYEQYF
TRBJ1-1	-	TRBD1	TRBV6-5	TGTGCCAGCAGTTACTCGGGGACAGGGTGGTATGAAGCTTTCTTT	CASSYSGTGWYEAFF
TRBJ1-1	few	-	TRBV20-1	TGCAGTGCTAGAGATTCAACCCTCCAAACTGAAGCTTTCTTT	CSARDSTLQTEAFF
TRBJ2-5	many	-	TRBV11-2	TGTGCCAGCAGCCCCCGGACATTCCGAGAGTACCAAGAGACCCAGTACTTC	CASSPRTFREYQETQYF
TRBJ1-6	many	-	TRBV27	TGTGCCAGCAGTTTCACCTCTGAGAGCTCCTATAATTCACCCCTCCACTTT	CASSFTSESSYNSPLHF
TRBJ2-3	many	TRBD1	TRBV11-3	TGTGCCAGCAGCCATAGGGACAGTCCCACAGATACGCAGTATTTT	CASSHRDSPTDTQYF
TRBJ1-6	-	TRBD1	TRBV30	TGTGCCTGGAGTGCACACCCTGGGACAGGGACTTCACCCCTCCACTTT	CAWSAHPGTGTSPLHF
TRBJ2-1	many	TRBD2	TRBV11-2	TGTGCCAGCAGCTTACTAGCGGGGTCCGCCTACAATGAGCAGTTCTTC	CASSLLAGSAYNEQFF
TRBJ1-1	many	-	TRBV12-5	TGTGCTAGTGGAACAAGAAACACTGAAGCTTTCTTT	CASGTRNTEAFF
TRBJ2-3	many	-	TRBV27	TGTGCCAGCAGTTTATCGCGTGCGGCTAGCACAGATACGCAGTATTTT	CASSLSRAASTDTQYF
TRBJ1-3	many	-	TRBV11-2	TGTGCCAGCAGCCCGGGGCGGGGAGGGAGAGATTCTGGAAACACCATATATTTT	CASSPGRGGRDSGNTIYF
TRBJ2-3	many	TRBD2	TRBV28	TGTGCCAGCAGGAAAGCGGGGGTACAGGCATCAGATACGCAGTATTTT	CASRKAGVQASDTQYF
TRBJ2-1	-	TRBD2	TRBV5-1	TGCGCCAGCAGCTTGGAGGGACTAGCGGGACTATCGGGGATTAATGAGCAGTTCTTC	CASSLEGLAGLSGINEQFF
TRBJ2-3	many	-	TRBV29-1	TGCAGCGCCGAACCTGGGAACACAGATACGCAGTATTTT	CSAEPGNTDTQYF
TRBJ1-2	-	-	TRBV3-1	TGTGCCAGCAGCCCGGAAAGCAACTGGGGCTATGGCTACACCTTC	CASSPESNWGYGYTF
TRBJ2-1	-	-	TRBV6-5	TGTGCCAGCAGTTACCCCTTGGACTACAATGAGCAGTTCTTC	CASSYPLDYNEQFF
TRBJ1-1	-	TRBD1	TRBV12-3/TRBV12-4	TGTGCCAGCAGTTTGGGATCAGGGGGCGGAGGAGCTTTCTTT	CASSLGSGGGGAFF
TRBJ2-4	-	TRBD2	TRBV4-1	TGCGCCAGCAGCCAAGACTTAGCGGGAGTTTCGGGCAAAAACATTCAGTACTTC	CASSQDLAGVSGKNIQYF
TRBJ2-7	many	TRBD2	TRBV28	TGTGCCAGCAGTTTCAGGGCTAGCGGGAGATACGAGCAGTACTTC	CASSFRASGRYEQYF
TRBJ2-1	-	TRBD2	TRBV20-1	TGCAGTGCTATTCCCGGACTAGCGGTAAGCTCCTACAATGAGCAGTTCTTC	CSAIPGLAVSSYNEQFF
TRBJ2-1	few	-	TRBV5-1	TGCGCCAGCAGGGGGGAGAGTGAGCAGTTCTTC	CASRGESEQFF